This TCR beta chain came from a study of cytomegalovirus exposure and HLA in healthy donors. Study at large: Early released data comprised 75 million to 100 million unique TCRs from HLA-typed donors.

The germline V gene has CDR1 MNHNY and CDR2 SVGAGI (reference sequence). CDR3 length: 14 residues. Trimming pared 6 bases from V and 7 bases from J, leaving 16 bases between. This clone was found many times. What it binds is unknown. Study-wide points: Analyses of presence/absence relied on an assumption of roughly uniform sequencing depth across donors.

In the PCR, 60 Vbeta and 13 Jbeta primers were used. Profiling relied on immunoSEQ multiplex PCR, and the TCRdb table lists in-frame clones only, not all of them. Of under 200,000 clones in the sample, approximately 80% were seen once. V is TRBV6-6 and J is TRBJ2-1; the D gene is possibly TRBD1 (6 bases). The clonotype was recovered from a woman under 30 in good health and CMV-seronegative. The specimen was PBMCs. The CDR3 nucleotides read TGTGCCAGCAGGGTAGGGGGATTCCCTAATGAGCAGTTCTTC. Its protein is CASRVGGFPNEQFF.